What follows describes a single T cell receptor beta chain. The antigen is not known. The whole isolated RNA underwent reverse transcription, so sequencing captured expressed TCRB transcripts. Sequenced naive, central memory and regulatory T cell samples produced an average of around 3.5 million reads. The assay was immunoSEQ multiplex PCR, and TCRdb's table has in-frame clones only and misses some. The repertoire includes under 20,000 clones, about three quarters of them detected once, and 2% to 2.5% sits in the top ten. The CDR3 is 14 amino acids. Per germline, CDR1 SGHNT and CDR2 YYREEE (reference sequence). Trimming pared 4 bases from V and 6 bases from J, leaving 11 bases between. Every sorted population was more than 95% pure. The data are from a study of beta chain features in type 1 diabetes. Looking at the study overall: The examined sorted cells totaled over 85,000,000 across samples. Findings and caveats of the study: PCR might preferentially amplify shorter templates, equally in patients and controls. Shorter TCRB CDR3s, moderately but significantly so, were found in Type 1 diabetes patients in all four CD4+ subsets.

The V and J genes are TRBV5-4 and TRBJ1-6; TRBD1 might be the D (6 bases). This clonotype was sampled from a man aged 25-45 years with type 1 diabetes. Sequenced input: Tregs from blood. The CDR3 DNA follows: TGTGCCAGCAGCGACAGGAGGATTAATTCACCCCTCCACTTT. Encoded protein: CASSDRRINSPLHF.